This entry concerns a single TCR beta chain. The antigen is not known. The data are from a study of CD8 T cells in Susac syndrome. Study outcomes and limitations: The number of individuals included in the study's TCR sequencing and HLA analysis was acknowledged as relatively small.

This CDR3 has 16 amino acids. V gave up 3 bases and J gave up 4 bases; unmatched junction bases: 11. Per the germline V gene, CDR1 is LGHNA and CDR2 is YNFKEQ. An amount of RNA that ranged from roughly 0.5 to 1 ug was reverse transcribed with random hexamers. One entry per CDR3 protein, called by TCRdb with MiXCR from the immunoSEQ multiplex PCR reads. Found here are some 180,000 distinct CDR3 sequences, approximately 94% of them singletons; the top ten hold about 0.1%. The receptor was derived from a human donor in good health. The sequenced sample was CD4+ T cells from PBMCs. The rearrangement links TRBV4-2 to TRBJ1-2; 7 positions match TRBD1. Here the CDR3 DNA reads TGTGCCAGCAGCCAGATACAGGGGCTAAGTGGCTATGGCTACACCTTC. It specifies CASSQIQGLSGYGYTF.